This T cell receptor beta chain was captured in a study of T-cell memory formation after mild COVID-19. About the study: Across donors, TCR clusters were largely donor specific. General study results and limits: Day 15 to 85 contracting clones showed balanced CD4/CD8; later expanders leaned CD4+.

In this sample, this clonotype turned up a few times. Antigen unknown. Via MiXCR, TCRdb re-called the 5' RACE reads, giving one row per CDR3 protein. This table has approximately 190,000 distinct CDR3 sequences, around 17% appearing once. Source material: PBMCs or a T cell subset sorted from them (not recorded which). The TCR sequence derives from an adult woman who had mild COVID-19 (a few samples of this study predate the infection). Cell type and time point are not known.

CDR3 sequence: CASSYSVAGVYEQYF. As DNA, the CDR3 is TGTGCCAGCAGTTACTCTGTAGCGGGGGTATACGAGCAGTACTTC. V gene TRBV6-6 combines with J gene TRBJ2-7; 9 positions match TRBD2. The CDR3 consists of 15 residues. V shed 0 bases and J 4 bases; nucleotides not matched to a gene: 4. Germline CDR1 reads MNHNY; CDR2 reads SVGAGI (reference sequence).